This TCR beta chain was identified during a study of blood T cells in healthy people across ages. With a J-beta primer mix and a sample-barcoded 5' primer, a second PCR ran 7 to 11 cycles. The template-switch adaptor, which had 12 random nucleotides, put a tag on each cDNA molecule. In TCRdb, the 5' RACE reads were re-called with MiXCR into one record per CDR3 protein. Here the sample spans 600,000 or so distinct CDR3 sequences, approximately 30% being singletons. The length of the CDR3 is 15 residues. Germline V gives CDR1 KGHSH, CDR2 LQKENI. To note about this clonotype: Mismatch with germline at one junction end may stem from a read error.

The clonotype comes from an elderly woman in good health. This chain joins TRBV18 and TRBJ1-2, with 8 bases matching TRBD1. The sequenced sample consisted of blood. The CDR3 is CTSSPGTGLNYGYTF. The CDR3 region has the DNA TGTACCAGCTCACCCGGGACAGGACTCAACTATGGCTACACCTTC.